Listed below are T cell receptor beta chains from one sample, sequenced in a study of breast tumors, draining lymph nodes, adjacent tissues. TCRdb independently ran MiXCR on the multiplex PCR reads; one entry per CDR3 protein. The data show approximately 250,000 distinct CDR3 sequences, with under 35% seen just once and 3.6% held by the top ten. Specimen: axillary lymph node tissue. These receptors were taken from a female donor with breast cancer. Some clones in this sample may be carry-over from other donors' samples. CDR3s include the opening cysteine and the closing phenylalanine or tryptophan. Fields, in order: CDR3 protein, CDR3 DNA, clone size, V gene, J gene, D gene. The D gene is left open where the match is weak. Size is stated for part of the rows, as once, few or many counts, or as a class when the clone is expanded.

CDR3aa: CASSYTRTGGFHEQYF
CDR3nt: TGTGCCAGCAGTTACACCCGGACAGGGGGCTTCCACGAGCAGTACTTC
abundance: -
v_gene: TRBV6-5
j_gene: TRBJ2-7
d_gene: TRBD1

CDR3aa: CATSRAGQAYEQYF
CDR3nt: TGTGCCACCAGCAGAGCGGGACAGGCCTACGAGCAGTACTTC
abundance: many
v_gene: TRBV15
j_gene: TRBJ2-7
d_gene: TRBD1

CDR3aa: CSARDGSGKGYEQYF
CDR3nt: TGCAGTGCTAGAGACGGTAGCGGGAAGGGGTACGAGCAGTATTTT
abundance: -
v_gene: TRBV20-1
j_gene: TRBJ2-3
d_gene: TRBD2

CDR3aa: CASSHARTGPNQPRHF
CDR3nt: TGTGCCAGTAGTCATGCAAGGACAGGTCCCAATCAGCCCCGGCATTTT
abundance: few
v_gene: TRBV19
j_gene: TRBJ1-5
d_gene: TRBD1

CDR3aa: CASSGGQLADTQYF
CDR3nt: TGTGCCAGTAGTGGGGGACAGTTAGCAGATACGCAGTATTTT
abundance: many
v_gene: TRBV19
j_gene: TRBJ2-3
d_gene: TRBD1

CDR3aa: CSVAGDSGNTIYF
CDR3nt: TGCAGTGTGGCAGGAGATTCTGGAAACACCATATATTTT
abundance: -
v_gene: TRBV20-1
j_gene: TRBJ1-3
d_gene: -

CDR3aa: CASSLAPTSGGRDTQYF
CDR3nt: TGTGCCAGCAGCTTGGCCCCGACTAGCGGGGGGAGGGATACGCAGTATTTT
abundance: -
v_gene: TRBV5-4
j_gene: TRBJ2-3
d_gene: TRBD2

CDR3aa: CASSRGPAGGSSYEQYF
CDR3nt: TGCGCCAGCAGCCGGGGACCAGCGGGAGGGAGCTCCTACGAGCAGTACTTC
abundance: -
v_gene: TRBV5-1
j_gene: TRBJ2-7
d_gene: TRBD2

CDR3aa: CASSRIQGYEQYF
CDR3nt: TGTGCCAGCAGCCGGATCCAGGGCTACGAGCAGTACTTC
abundance: medium-sized
v_gene: TRBV7-9
j_gene: TRBJ2-7
d_gene: -

CDR3aa: CASSPGLTSETQYF
CDR3nt: TGTGCCAGCAGCCCAGGACTAACTTCAGAGACCCAGTACTTC
abundance: many
v_gene: TRBV9
j_gene: TRBJ2-5
d_gene: -

CDR3aa: CSARDPRAGGQTGELFF
CDR3nt: TGCAGTGCTAGAGATCCTAGAGCGGGGGGGCAAACCGGGGAGCTGTTTTTT
abundance: few
v_gene: TRBV20-1
j_gene: TRBJ2-2
d_gene: TRBD2

CDR3aa: CASSDRGPYEQYF
CDR3nt: TGTGCCAGCAGTGACAGGGGGCCCTACGAGCAGTACTTC
abundance: many
v_gene: TRBV2
j_gene: TRBJ2-7
d_gene: TRBD1

CDR3aa: CASSQDFFTSGNTIYF
CDR3nt: TGTGCCAGCAGCCAAGACTTCTTCACCTCTGGAAACACCATATATTTT
abundance: -
v_gene: TRBV3-1
j_gene: TRBJ1-3
d_gene: -

CDR3aa: CATSSAFEAFF
CDR3nt: TGTGCCACCAGCAGCGCGTTCGAAGCTTTCTTT
abundance: -
v_gene: TRBV15
j_gene: TRBJ1-1
d_gene: -

CDR3aa: CASSTRQGETQYF
CDR3nt: TGTGCCAGCAGCACGCGACAGGGGGAGACCCAGTACTTC
abundance: many
v_gene: TRBV9
j_gene: TRBJ2-5
d_gene: TRBD1

CDR3aa: CASAPLAGVGNTQYF
CDR3nt: TGTGCCAGTGCACCCCTAGCGGGAGTAGGAAATACGCAGTATTTT
abundance: many
v_gene: TRBV19
j_gene: TRBJ2-3
d_gene: TRBD2

CDR3aa: CARVETGVRYTF
CDR3nt: TGTGCTAGAGTTGAGACAGGGGTTCGCTACACCTTC
abundance: -
v_gene: TRBV2
j_gene: TRBJ1-2
d_gene: TRBD1

CDR3aa: CASSVSASLLETQYF
CDR3nt: TGTGCCAGCAGCGTTAGCGCTAGCTTATTAGAGACCCAGTACTTC
abundance: few
v_gene: TRBV9
j_gene: TRBJ2-5
d_gene: -

CDR3aa: CASSYNHISYEQYF
CDR3nt: TGTGCCAGCAGTTACAACCATATCTCCTACGAGCAGTACTTC
abundance: many
v_gene: TRBV6-5
j_gene: TRBJ2-7
d_gene: -

CDR3aa: CASSFGSSSSGANVLTF
CDR3nt: TGTGCCAGCAGTTTCGGGTCATCGAGCTCTGGGGCCAACGTCCTGACTTTC
abundance: few
v_gene: TRBV12-3/TRBV12-4
j_gene: TRBJ2-6
d_gene: -

CDR3aa: CASSERYTEAFF
CDR3nt: TGTGCCAGCAGTGAAAGGTACACTGAAGCTTTCTTT
abundance: -
v_gene: TRBV2
j_gene: TRBJ1-1
d_gene: -

CDR3aa: CASSYSISMRDGYTF
CDR3nt: TGTGCCAGCAGTTACTCGATTTCCATGCGTGATGGCTACACCTTC
abundance: -
v_gene: TRBV6-4
j_gene: TRBJ1-2
d_gene: -

CDR3aa: CASSGGAGGTPDTQYF
CDR3nt: TGTGCCAGCAGTGGCGGAGCGGGAGGCACGCCAGATACGCAGTATTTT
abundance: -
v_gene: TRBV2
j_gene: TRBJ2-3
d_gene: TRBD2

CDR3aa: CASSYWGPGVYNSPLHF
CDR3nt: TGTGCCAGCAGTTACTGGGGTCCAGGGGTCTATAATTCACCCCTCCACTTT
abundance: few
v_gene: TRBV6-2/TRBV6-3
j_gene: TRBJ1-6
d_gene: -

CDR3aa: CASSSGTGGRKTQHF
CDR3nt: TGTGCCAGCAGCTCGGGGACAGGGGGCAGGAAGACCCAGCACTTC
abundance: many
v_gene: TRBV7-2
j_gene: TRBJ2-5
d_gene: TRBD1

CDR3aa: CASSFPTSGVDTQYF
CDR3nt: TGTGCCAGCAGCTTCCCGACTAGCGGGGTGGATACGCAGTATTTT
abundance: many
v_gene: TRBV7-9
j_gene: TRBJ2-3
d_gene: TRBD2

CDR3aa: CAWSVVGYEQYF
CDR3nt: TGTGCCTGGAGTGTAGTGGGCTACGAGCAGTACTTC
abundance: -
v_gene: TRBV30
j_gene: TRBJ2-7
d_gene: -

CDR3aa: CSARDLTAYEQYF
CDR3nt: TGCAGTGCTAGAGATCTAACAGCCTACGAGCAGTACTTC
abundance: many
v_gene: TRBV20-1
j_gene: TRBJ2-7
d_gene: -

CDR3aa: CATQNRDPRTDTQYF
CDR3nt: TGTGCCACCCAGAACCGGGACCCACGCACAGATACGCAGTATTTT
abundance: medium-sized
v_gene: TRBV24-1
j_gene: TRBJ2-3
d_gene: -

CDR3aa: CARDMGSYNSPLHF
CDR3nt: TGTGCTAGAGATATGGGCTCCTATAATTCACCCCTCCACTTT
abundance: -
v_gene: TRBV25-1
j_gene: TRBJ1-6
d_gene: -

CDR3aa: CATSSGGAGPHYTF
CDR3nt: TGTGCCACCAGCAGTGGGGGGGCAGGGCCTCACTACACCTTC
abundance: -
v_gene: TRBV15
j_gene: TRBJ1-2
d_gene: -

CDR3aa: CATSRSGDRGRNSPLHF
CDR3nt: TGTGCCACCAGCAGATCCGGGGACAGGGGAAGAAATTCACCCCTCCACTTT
abundance: -
v_gene: TRBV15
j_gene: TRBJ1-6
d_gene: TRBD1

CDR3aa: CASSYSAGSGANVLTF
CDR3nt: TGTGCCAGCAGTTACTCGGCAGGCTCTGGGGCCAACGTCCTGACTTTC
abundance: many
v_gene: TRBV6-5
j_gene: TRBJ2-6
d_gene: -

CDR3aa: CSARPREAGNEQFF
CDR3nt: TGCAGTGCTAGACCCCGGGAAGCGGGAAATGAGCAGTTCTTC
abundance: many
v_gene: TRBV20-1
j_gene: TRBJ2-1
d_gene: TRBD2

CDR3aa: CASSTGTSFDTLHF
CDR3nt: TGTGCCAGCAGCACTGGGACAAGTTTTGACACCCTCCACTTT
abundance: many
v_gene: TRBV11-3
j_gene: TRBJ1-6
d_gene: -

CDR3aa: CSARVEVGSTQPQHF
CDR3nt: TGCAGTGCTAGAGTCGAGGTTGGCAGCACTCAGCCCCAGCATTTT
abundance: -
v_gene: TRBV20-1
j_gene: TRBJ1-5
d_gene: -

CDR3aa: CAWRDRYEQYF
CDR3nt: TGTGCCTGGAGGGACAGGTACGAGCAGTACTTC
abundance: many
v_gene: TRBV30
j_gene: TRBJ2-7
d_gene: TRBD1

CDR3aa: CASSPQHDTGELFF
CDR3nt: TGTGCCAGCTCACCACAACACGACACCGGGGAGCTGTTTTTT
abundance: -
v_gene: TRBV18
j_gene: TRBJ2-2
d_gene: -

CDR3aa: CASRDVGVYEQYF
CDR3nt: TGCGCCTCCCGGGACGTCGGCGTCTACGAGCAGTACTTC
abundance: many
v_gene: TRBV4-1
j_gene: TRBJ2-7
d_gene: -

CDR3aa: CASSPLASYEQYF
CDR3nt: TGTGCCAGCAGCCCCTTGGCCTCCTACGAGCAGTACTTC
abundance: many
v_gene: TRBV3-1
j_gene: TRBJ2-7
d_gene: -

CDR3aa: CASSYFPRGRGTGLNEQYF
CDR3nt: TGTGCCAGCAGTTACTTCCCCCGGGGACGCGGGACAGGGCTCAACGAGCAGTACTTC
abundance: -
v_gene: TRBV6-6
j_gene: TRBJ2-7
d_gene: TRBD1

CDR3aa: CASKEAGTGQPLHF
CDR3nt: TGTGCCAGCAAGGAGGCGGGGACAGGGCAACCCCTCCACTTT
abundance: -
v_gene: TRBV7-9
j_gene: TRBJ1-6
d_gene: TRBD1

CDR3aa: CASSPTERGKVTQYF
CDR3nt: TGTGCCAGCAGCCCGACGGAACGCGGGAAGGTTACGCAGTATTTT
abundance: many
v_gene: TRBV5-5
j_gene: TRBJ2-3
d_gene: -

CDR3aa: CASSYTSGGYNEQFF
CDR3nt: TGTGCCAGCAGCTACACTAGCGGGGGTTACAATGAGCAGTTCTTC
abundance: many
v_gene: TRBV11-2
j_gene: TRBJ2-1
d_gene: TRBD2

CDR3aa: CASSLDRINAGELFF
CDR3nt: TGTGCCAGCAGCTTAGACAGGATAAACGCCGGGGAGCTGTTTTTT
abundance: many
v_gene: TRBV11-2
j_gene: TRBJ2-2
d_gene: -

CDR3aa: CASSVLAGSSYEQYF
CDR3nt: TGTGCCAGCAGTGTACTAGCGGGGTCGTCCTACGAGCAGTACTTC
abundance: -
v_gene: TRBV25-1
j_gene: TRBJ2-7
d_gene: TRBD2

CDR3aa: CASRPPGAVNSPLHF
CDR3nt: TGTGCCAGCAGGCCGCCGGGGGCCGTTAATTCACCCCTCCACTTT
abundance: many
v_gene: TRBV2
j_gene: TRBJ1-6
d_gene: -